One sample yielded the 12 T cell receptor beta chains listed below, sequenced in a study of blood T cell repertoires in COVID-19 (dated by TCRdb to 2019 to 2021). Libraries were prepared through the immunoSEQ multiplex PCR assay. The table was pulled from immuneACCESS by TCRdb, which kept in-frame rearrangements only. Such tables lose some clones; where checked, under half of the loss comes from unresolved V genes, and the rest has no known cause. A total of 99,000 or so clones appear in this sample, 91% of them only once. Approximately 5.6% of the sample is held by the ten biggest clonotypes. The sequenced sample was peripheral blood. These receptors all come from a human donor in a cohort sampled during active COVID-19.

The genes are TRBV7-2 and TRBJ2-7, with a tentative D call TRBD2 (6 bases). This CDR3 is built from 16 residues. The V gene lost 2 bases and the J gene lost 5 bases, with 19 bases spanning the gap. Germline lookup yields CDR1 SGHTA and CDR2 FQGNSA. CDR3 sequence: CASSLTFPTRRHEQYF. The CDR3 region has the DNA TGTGCCAGCAGCTTAACTTTTCCGACTAGACGGCACGAGCAGTACTTC.

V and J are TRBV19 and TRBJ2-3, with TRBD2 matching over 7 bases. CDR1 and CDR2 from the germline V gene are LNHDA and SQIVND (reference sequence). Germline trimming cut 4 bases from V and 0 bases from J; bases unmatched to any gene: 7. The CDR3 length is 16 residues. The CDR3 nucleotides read TGTGCCAGTAGTACCCGACTAGCACTCAGCACAGATACGCAGTATTTT. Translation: CASSTRLALSTDTQYF.

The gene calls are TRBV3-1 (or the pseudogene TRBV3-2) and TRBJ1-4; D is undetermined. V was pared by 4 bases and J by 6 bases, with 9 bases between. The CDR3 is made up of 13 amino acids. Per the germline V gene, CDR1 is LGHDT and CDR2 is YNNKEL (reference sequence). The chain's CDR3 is CASSPRVYEKLFF. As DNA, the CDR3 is TGTGCCAGCAGCCCCCGGGTCTATGAAAAACTGTTTTTT.

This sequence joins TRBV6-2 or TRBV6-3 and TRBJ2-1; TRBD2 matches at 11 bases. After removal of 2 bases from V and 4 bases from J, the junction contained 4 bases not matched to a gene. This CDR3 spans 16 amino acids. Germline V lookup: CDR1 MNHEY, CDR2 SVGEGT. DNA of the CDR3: TGTGCCAGCAGTTACCCGACTAGCGGGATATACAATGAGCAGTTCTTC. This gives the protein CASSYPTSGIYNEQFF.

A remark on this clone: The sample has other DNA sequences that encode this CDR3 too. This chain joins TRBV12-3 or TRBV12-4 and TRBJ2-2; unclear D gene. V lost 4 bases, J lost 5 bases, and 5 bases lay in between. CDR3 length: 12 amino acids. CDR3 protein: CASSSGTGELFF. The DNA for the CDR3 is TGTGCCAGCAGTTCCGGTACCGGGGAGCTGTTTTTT.

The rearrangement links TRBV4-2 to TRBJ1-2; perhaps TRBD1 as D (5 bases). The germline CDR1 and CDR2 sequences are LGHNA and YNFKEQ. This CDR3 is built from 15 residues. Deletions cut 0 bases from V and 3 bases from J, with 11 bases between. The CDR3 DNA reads TGTGCCAGCAGCCAAGAGGCCAGGGCCTACTATGGCTACACCTTC. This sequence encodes CASSQEARAYYGYTF.

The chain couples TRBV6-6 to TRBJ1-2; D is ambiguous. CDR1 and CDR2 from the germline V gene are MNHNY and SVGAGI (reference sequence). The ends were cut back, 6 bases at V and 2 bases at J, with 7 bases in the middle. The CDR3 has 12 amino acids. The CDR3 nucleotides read TGTGCCAGCAGACAGACCAACTATGGCTACACCTTC. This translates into CASRQTNYGYTF.

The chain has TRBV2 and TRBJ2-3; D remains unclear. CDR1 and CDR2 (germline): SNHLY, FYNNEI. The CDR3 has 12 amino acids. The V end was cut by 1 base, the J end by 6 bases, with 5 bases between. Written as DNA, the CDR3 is TGTGCCAGCAGTGAAGGCAGGGATACGCAGTATTTT. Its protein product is CASSEGRDTQYF.

CDR3 nucleotide sequence: TGTGCCAGTAGTTGGGAGACCTTCTCCTACGAGCAGTACTTC. Amino acid sequence: CASSWETFSYEQYF. This chain connects TRBV19 to TRBJ2-7, with TRBD2 as a possible D gene (5 bases). V lost 5 bases and J lost 0, with 11 bases in between. Germline CDR1 reads LNHDA; CDR2 reads SQIVND (reference sequence). The CDR3 has 14 amino acids.

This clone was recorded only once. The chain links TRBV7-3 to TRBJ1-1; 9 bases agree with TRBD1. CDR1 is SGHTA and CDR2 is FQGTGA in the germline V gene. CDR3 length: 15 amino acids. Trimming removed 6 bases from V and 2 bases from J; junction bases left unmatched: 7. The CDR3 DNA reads TGTGCCAGCAGTCCCACAGGGGGCCCCAACACTGAAGCTTTCTTT. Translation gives CASSPTGGPNTEAFF.

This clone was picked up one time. The CDR3 coding sequence is TGTGCCAGCTCACCCTATGGGAGCAGCTCCTACGAGCAGTACTTC. It translates to CASSPYGSSSYEQYF. This chain connects TRBV18 to TRBJ2-7, with TRBD2 as a possible D gene (5 bases). Trimming took off 3 bases at V and 0 bases at J, with 12 bases between the two ends. This CDR3 has 15 amino acids. Germline V lookup: CDR1 KGHSH, CDR2 LQKENI.

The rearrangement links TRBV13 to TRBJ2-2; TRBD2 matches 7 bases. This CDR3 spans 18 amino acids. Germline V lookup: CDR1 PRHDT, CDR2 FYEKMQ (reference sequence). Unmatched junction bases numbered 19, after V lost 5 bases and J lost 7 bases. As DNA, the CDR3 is TGTGCCAGCAGCACTCAAGAGCCCAGCGGGGTTGTAGTCGGGGAGCTGTTTTTT. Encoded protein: CASSTQEPSGVVVGELFF. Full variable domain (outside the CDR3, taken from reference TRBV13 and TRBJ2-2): AAGVIQSPRHLIKEKRETATLKCYPIPRHDTVYWYQQGPGQDPQFLISFYEKMQSDKGSIPDRFSAQQFSDYHSELNMSSLELGDSALYFCASSTQEPSGVVVGELFFGEGSRLTVL.